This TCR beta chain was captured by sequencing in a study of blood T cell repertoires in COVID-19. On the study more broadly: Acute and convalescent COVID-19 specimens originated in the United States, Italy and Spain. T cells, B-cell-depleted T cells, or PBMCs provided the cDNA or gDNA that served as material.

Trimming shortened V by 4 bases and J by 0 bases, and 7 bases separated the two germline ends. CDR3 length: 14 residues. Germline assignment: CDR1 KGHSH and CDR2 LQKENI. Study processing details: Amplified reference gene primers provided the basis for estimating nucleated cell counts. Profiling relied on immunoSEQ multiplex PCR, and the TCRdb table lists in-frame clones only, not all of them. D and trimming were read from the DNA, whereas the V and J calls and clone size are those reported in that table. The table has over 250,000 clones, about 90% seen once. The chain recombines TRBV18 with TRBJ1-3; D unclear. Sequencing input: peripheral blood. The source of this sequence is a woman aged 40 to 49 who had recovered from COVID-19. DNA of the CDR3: TGTGCCAGCTCACACTCTAGCTCTGGAAACACCATATATTTT. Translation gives CASSHSSSGNTIYF.